The present T cell receptor (beta chain) was sequenced within a study of T cell responses to AZD1222 COVID-19 vaccine. Germline CDR1 SGDLS, CDR2 YYNGEE. The CDR3 is 16 residues long. V lost 4 bases, J lost 4 bases, and 17 bases lay in between. Some clones are missing from TCRdb's copy, which holds only in-frame ones; the method was immunoSEQ multiplex PCR. Found here are 150,000 or so clones, more than 90% of them singletons; the top ten hold 18%. This clone was counted once. The source is an adult in good health. Sequencing used peripheral blood, obtained on day 0 of AZD1222 vaccination. The chain couples TRBV9 to TRBJ1-4; possible D gene TRBD1, 6 bases. The DNA of the CDR3 is TGTGCCAGCAGCCCCCGAGGACAGCCCAATAATGAAAAACTGTTTTTT. Its translation: CASSPRGQPNNEKLFF.